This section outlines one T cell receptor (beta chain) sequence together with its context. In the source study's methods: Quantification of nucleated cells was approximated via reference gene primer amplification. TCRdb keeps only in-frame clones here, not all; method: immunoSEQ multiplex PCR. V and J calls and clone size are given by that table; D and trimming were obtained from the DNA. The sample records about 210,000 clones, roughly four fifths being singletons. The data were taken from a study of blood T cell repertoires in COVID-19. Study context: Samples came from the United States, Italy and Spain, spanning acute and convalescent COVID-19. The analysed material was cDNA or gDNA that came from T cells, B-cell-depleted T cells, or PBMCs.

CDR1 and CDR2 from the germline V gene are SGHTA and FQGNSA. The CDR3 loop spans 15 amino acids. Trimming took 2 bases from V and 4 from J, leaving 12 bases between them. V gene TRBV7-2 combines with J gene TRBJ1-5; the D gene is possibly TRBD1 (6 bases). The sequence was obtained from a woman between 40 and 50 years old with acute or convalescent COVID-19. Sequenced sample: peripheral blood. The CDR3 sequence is CASSLLGARNQPQHF. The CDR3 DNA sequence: TGTGCCAGCAGCTTACTGGGGGCGAGGAATCAGCCCCAGCATTTT.